This TCR beta chain was retrieved from a study of cytomegalovirus exposure and HLA in healthy donors. Study in general: The Caucasian-associated ancestry cluster contained 81% of the 300 to 450 genotyped donors.

The PCR had 60 Vbeta and 13 Jbeta primers. Clones were sequenced by immunoSEQ multiplex PCR, and TCRdb holds only the in-frame ones, with some missing. The sample includes around 140,000 clones, about four fifths of them seen just once. This clone was seen just once. As yet, its antigen is unknown. The study's findings and limits: It is likely that the observed cluster of highly shared sequence variants was a sequencing artifact. Researchers reported in a later analysis that a missense DCLRE1C variant was tied to TCR beta V- and J-gene trimming. Later work associated 16,951 TCR beta sequences with HLA alleles at 0.05 false discovery rate.

The source material was PBMCs. This clonotype originated in a man aged 18-30 years in good health and CMV-seropositive.

The DNA of the CDR3 is TGCGCCAGCAACACCGCTCCAGGCGGGGAGCTGTTTTTT. This codes for CASNTAPGGELFF. The chain links TRBV10-1 to TRBJ2-2, with D unresolved. The V gene lost 7 bases and the J gene lost 7 bases, with 13 bases spanning the gap. Looked up from germline, CDR1 is WNHNN and CDR2 is SYGVQD (reference sequence). CDR3 length: 13 residues.